This TCR beta chain was profiled in a study of cytomegalovirus exposure and HLA in healthy donors. Study-wide results and limits: Accurate prediction of most subjects' HLA-A and HLA-B alleles from TCR beta sequences was reported. Overall, approximately 180 TCR beta chains were annotated as cytomegalovirus-associated. 16,951 TCR beta sequences were associated with HLA alleles at 0.05 false discovery rate in a later analysis. The productive fraction for most TCR beta V segments was about 87% or about 30% in an earlier analysis.

CDR1 and CDR2 (germline): SGHAT, FQNNGV. Germline trimming cut 5 bases from V and 5 bases from J; bases unmatched to any gene: 6. The CDR3 covers 15 residues. PCR was performed using 60 Vbeta and 13 Jbeta primers. Here immunoSEQ multiplex PCR was the method, and the copy in TCRdb shows in-frame clones only, minus some. The sample carries roughly 190,000 clones, over 70% recorded once. To note about this clone: What it binds is not known.

The chain couples TRBV11-2 to TRBJ2-2; 9 bases match TRBD1. The TCR was taken from a man aged 50 to 59 in good health and CMV-seronegative. Sequenced sample: PBMCs. The CDR3 region is CASSAGDRETGELFF. CDR3 bases: TGTGCCAGCAGCGCAGGGGACAGGGAGACCGGGGAGCTGTTTTTT.